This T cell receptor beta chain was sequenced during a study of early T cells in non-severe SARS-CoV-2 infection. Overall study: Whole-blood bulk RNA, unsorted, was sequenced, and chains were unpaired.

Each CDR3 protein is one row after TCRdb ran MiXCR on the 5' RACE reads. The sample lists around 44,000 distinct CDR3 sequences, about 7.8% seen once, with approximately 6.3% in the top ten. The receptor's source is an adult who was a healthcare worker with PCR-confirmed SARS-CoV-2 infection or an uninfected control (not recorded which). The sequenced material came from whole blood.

The CDR3, as DNA: TGTGCCAGCAGCTTAGAGGTCGGTGTGACTCGCACAGATACGCAGTATTTT. Protein: CASSLEVGVTRTDTQYF. This rearrangement joins TRBV7-2 to TRBJ2-3; D call uncertain. V lost 1 base to trimming and J lost 1 base, with 15 bases between them. This CDR3 region has 17 residues. Per the germline V gene, CDR1 is SGHTA and CDR2 is FQGNSA. The full variable domain, its missing parts supplied by reference TRBV7-2 and TRBJ2-3, is GAGVSQSPSNKVTEKGKDVELRCDPISGHTALYWYRQSLGQGLEFLIYFQGNSAPDKSGLPSDRFSAERTGGSVSTLTIQRTQQEDSAVYLCASSLEVGVTRTDTQYFGPGTRLTVL.